This paragraph reports one TCR beta chain. The antigen is unknown. In germline, CDR1 is SGHRS, CDR2 YFSETQ. This CDR3 is 14 amino acids long. V was pared by 2 bases and J by 5 bases, with 13 bases between. The data are from a study of T cell responses to AZD1222 COVID-19 vaccine. Study findings and constraints: Spike as a whole was targeted by vaccine-associated CD4 TCRs, dominant at 160-218 and 743-854.

The protocol was immunoSEQ multiplex PCR, while the TCRdb copy is restricted to in-frame clones and leaves out a portion. The sample holds roughly 160,000 clones, roughly nine tenths seen once. The V call is TRBV5-1, the J call TRBJ1-2; tentatively, D is TRBD1 (5 bases). The receptor comes from an adult who received the AZD1222 COVID-19 vaccine. This sample comprised peripheral blood, obtained 28 days after the second AZD1222 dose. CDR3 residues: CASSFGTSDYGYTF. DNA for the CDR3: TGCGCCAGCAGCTTTGGGACTTCGGATTATGGCTACACCTTC.